This T cell receptor beta chain emerged from a study of T cell responses to AZD1222 COVID-19 vaccine. About the study: Second-dose recipients at about 4 or about 12 weeks were treated as one pooled group. Whole-study results and caveats: CD4 TCRs covered the whole spike, strongest at regions 160-218 and 743-854. Unmutated variant regions reportedly attract nearly half of all spike-specific TCRs. In all cases, repertoires were sampled only after the peak T cell response.

A note on this clone: The target antigen is unknown.

Produced via immunoSEQ multiplex PCR; TCRdb's table is partial and in-frame only. The sample lists more than 100,000 clones, more than 75% occurring once. V gave up 0 bases and J gave up 8 bases, with 17 bases separating them. Germline V gives CDR1 LGHNA, CDR2 YNFKEQ. This CDR3 has 16 amino acids. This specimen consisted of peripheral blood, obtained on day 0 of AZD1222 vaccination. This sequence originates from an adult in good health. The chain joins TRBV4-2 to TRBJ2-1, with D hard to call. The CDR3 is CASSQDKITSSDEQFF. The CDR3, as DNA: TGTGCCAGCAGCCAAGATAAGATAACCTCAAGCGATGAGCAGTTCTTC.